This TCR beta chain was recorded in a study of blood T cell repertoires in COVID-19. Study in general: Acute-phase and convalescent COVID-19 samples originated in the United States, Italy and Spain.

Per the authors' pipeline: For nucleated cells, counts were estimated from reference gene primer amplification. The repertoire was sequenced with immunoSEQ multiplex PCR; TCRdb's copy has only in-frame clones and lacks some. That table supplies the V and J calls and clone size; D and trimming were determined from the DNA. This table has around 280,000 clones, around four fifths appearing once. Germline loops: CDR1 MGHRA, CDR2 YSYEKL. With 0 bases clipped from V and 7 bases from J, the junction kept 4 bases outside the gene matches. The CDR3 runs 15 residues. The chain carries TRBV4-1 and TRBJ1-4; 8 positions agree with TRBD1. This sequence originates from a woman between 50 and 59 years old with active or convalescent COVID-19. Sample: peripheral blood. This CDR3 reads CASSQDGQGGEKLFF. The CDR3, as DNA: TGCGCCAGCAGCCAAGATGGACAGGGTGGTGAAAAACTGTTTTTT.